These 18 T cell receptor beta chains share one sample of origin, sequenced in a study of blood T cell repertoires in COVID-19. Libraries were prepared by immunoSEQ multiplex PCR; TCRdb keeps only in-frame clonotypes and omits some of them. The sample has around 100,000 clones; about nine tenths are singletons. The sample consisted of peripheral blood. The receptors come from a man aged 45-65 years with acute or convalescent COVID-19.

This clone was picked up one time. This chain connects TRBV6-4 to TRBJ2-1; the D gene is possibly TRBD1 (5 bases). From germline, CDR1 is MRHNA and CDR2 SNTAGT. The length of the CDR3 is 16 residues. V gave up 1 base and J gave up 0 bases, with 10 bases separating them. The chain's CDR3 is CASSDYQGSSYNEQFF. The CDR3 DNA sequence: TGTGCCAGCAGTGACTACCAGGGTAGCTCCTACAATGAGCAGTTCTTC.

The J gene is TRBJ2-2, the V gene TRBV18, with 8 positions matching TRBD2. The V gene's germline CDR1 is KGHSH and CDR2 LQKENI. V lost 4 bases, J lost 6 bases, and 10 bases stayed unmatched. CDR3 length equals 16 residues. The CDR3 protein is CASSLKAAGGPGELFF. CDR3 nucleotides: TGTGCCAGCTCACTGAAGGCGGCGGGAGGACCCGGGGAGCTGTTTTTT.

CDR3 protein: CATSPPASGSVGDTGELFF. The CDR3 bases are TGTGCCACCAGCCCCCCGGCTAGCGGGTCTGTGGGTGACACCGGGGAGCTGTTTTTT. The J gene is TRBJ2-2, the V gene TRBV24-1; 8 bases agree with TRBD2. Germline V gene sequence: CDR1 KGHDR, CDR2 SFDVKD. The CDR3 has 19 residues. The J segment lost 3 bases and the V segment lost 7 bases, leaving 18 bases of the junction unmatched.

The table lists this clone with a count of one. This specimen includes other DNA sequences encoding the same CDR3. The rearrangement links TRBV18 to TRBJ1-1; tentative D call: TRBD1 (6 bases). The CDR3 spans 13 residues. Germline V CDR1 and CDR2: KGHSH, LQKENI. V gave up 4 bases and J gave up 3 bases, with 9 bases separating them. The CDR3 protein is CASSQGGDTEAFF. CDR3 bases: TGTGCCAGCTCACAGGGGGGGGACACTGAAGCTTTCTTT.

The rearrangement links TRBV19 to TRBJ1-5, with TRBD1 matching 10 bases. Germline V gene data show CDR1 as LNHDA and CDR2 as SQIVND (reference sequence). The trim removed 6 bases at V and 3 bases at J, leaving 20 bases unmatched. The CDR3 totals 20 residues. The CDR3 region is CASSQVYALGTGEVNQPQHF. The CDR3 region has the DNA TGTGCCAGTAGCCAAGTATACGCCCTAGGGACAGGGGAAGTCAATCAGCCCCAGCATTTT.

The chain recombines TRBV15 with TRBJ2-5, with 14 positions matching TRBD2. Germline CDR1 is LNHNV and CDR2 is YYDKDF (reference sequence). Trimming took 1 base from V and 4 from J; bases not matched to a gene: 5. This CDR3 contains 17 residues. CDR3 in DNA: TGTGCCACCAGCAGAGGGAGACTAGCGGGAGGGATAGAGACCCAGTACTTC. Protein product: CATSRGRLAGGIETQYF.

This chain uses TRBV6-6 with TRBJ2-3; the match to TRBD2 covers 11 bases. V lost 0 bases to trimming and J lost 7 bases; unmatched junction nucleotides: 6. The CDR3 contains 16 residues. Germline V gene lookup returns CDR1 MNHNY and CDR2 SVGAGI (reference sequence). DNA of the CDR3: TGTGCCAGCAGTTACTCGGGGACTAGCGGACTGAATACGCAGTATTTT. Its protein is CASSYSGTSGLNTQYF.

The chain uses TRBV5-1 and TRBJ2-1; the D gene is possibly TRBD1 (5 bases). The CDR3 consists of 16 residues. Germline values: CDR1 SGHRS, CDR2 YFSETQ. Deletions cut 4 bases from V and 0 bases from J, with 14 bases between. The CDR3 sequence: CASSIIGASSYNEQFF. The CDR3 DNA reads as TGCGCCAGCAGCATTATAGGGGCGAGCTCCTACAATGAGCAGTTCTTC.

The chain carries TRBV19 and TRBJ1-5; 11 nucleotides match TRBD1. CDR3 length equals 16 residues. V trimming: 4 bases; J trimming: 5 bases; junction bases outside the gene matches: 7. Germline lookup yields CDR1 LNHDA and CDR2 SQIVND (reference sequence). CDR3 DNA sequence: TGTGCCAGTAGTACTGGGGGACAGGGGGGATATCAGCCCCAGCATTTT. Encoded protein: CASSTGGQGGYQPQHF.

This clone has a single count. V usage is TRBV18 and J usage is TRBJ2-3, with 9 bases lining up with TRBD1. The germline gives CDR1 KGHSH, CDR2 LQKENI. The CDR3 is made up of 13 amino acids. Losses at the gene ends were 4 bases for V and 6 bases for J; bases not matched to a gene: 2. The CDR3: CASSRDRVDTQYF. The CDR3 region has the DNA TGTGCCAGCTCACGGGACAGGGTCGATACGCAGTATTTT.

The chain links TRBV6-5 to TRBJ1-1, with 9 positions matching TRBD1. The V gene's germline CDR1 is MNHEY and CDR2 SVGAGI. The CDR3 sequence is 15 residues long. V trimming: 4 bases; J trimming: 5 bases; junction bases outside the gene matches: 8. As DNA, the CDR3 is TGTGCCAGCAGTTCCCCGGACAGGGGAAGTACTGAAGCTTTCTTT. This codes for CASSSPDRGSTEAFF.

This clone was counted a single time. The chain couples TRBV25-1 to TRBJ2-2; possibly TRBD1 for D (6 bases). Germline V lookup: CDR1 MGHDK, CDR2 SYGVNS. The CDR3 runs 15 residues. V shed 4 bases and J shed 0 bases, with 9 bases lying between them. This chain's CDR3 is CASSVAGANTGELFF. In DNA, the CDR3 is TGTGCCAGCAGTGTTGCAGGGGCGAACACCGGGGAGCTGTTTTTT.

This clone appeared a few times. The chain joins TRBV28 to TRBJ2-4, with D maybe TRBD2 (5 bases). The ends were cut back, 5 bases at V and 2 bases at J, with 16 bases in the middle. The CDR3 covers 16 residues. Germline loops: CDR1 MDHEN, CDR2 SYDVKM. CDR3 bases: TGTGCCAGCAGTCCCCGCGGGCTTGGGCCCAAAAACATTCAGTACTTC. Translating it yields CASSPRGLGPKNIQYF.

The sample holds one count of this clone. The chain employs TRBV6-2 or TRBV6-3 and TRBJ2-7, with 8 bases aligning to TRBD2. Germline CDR1 MNHEY, CDR2 SVGEGT. The CDR3 contains 14 residues. V was pared by 5 bases and J by 4 bases, with 7 bases of the junction left unmatched. CDR3 region: CASSPSGRAYEQYF. Here the CDR3 DNA reads TGTGCCAGCAGTCCGAGCGGGAGAGCATACGAGCAGTACTTC.

This clone was seen just once. The chain employs TRBV27 and TRBJ2-3; perhaps TRBD1 as D (6 bases). Germline V gives CDR1 MNHEY, CDR2 SMNVEV (reference sequence). This CDR3 has 16 residues. The germline V and J ends were trimmed by 6 bases and 4 bases, with 20 bases remaining between them. CDR3 protein: CASRLFWGQTPDTQYF. CDR3 sequence (DNA): TGTGCCAGCAGACTTTTTTGGGGGCAAACGCCAGATACGCAGTATTTT.

This chain uses TRBV7-9 with TRBJ2-7; TRBD1 agrees at 7 bases. The CDR3 covers 12 residues. Germline V lookup: CDR1 SEHNR, CDR2 FQNEAQ (reference sequence). Trimming cost V 6 bases and J 5 bases; bases outside gene matches: 4. CDR3 DNA sequence: TGTGCCAGCAGACACACAGGGGACGAGCAGTACTTC. It specifies CASRHTGDEQYF. Variable domain in full (rest from reference TRBV7-9 and TRBJ2-7): DTGVSQNPRHKITKRGQNVTFRCDPISEHNRLYWYRQTLGQGPEFLTYFQNEAQLEKSRLLSDRFSAERPKGSFSTLEIQRTEQGDSAMYLCASRHTGDEQYFGPGTRLTVT.

The rearrangement links TRBV3-1 (or the pseudogene TRBV3-2) to TRBJ2-1, with TRBD2 identical over 9 bases. Per the germline V gene, CDR1 is LGHDT and CDR2 is YNNKEL (reference sequence). Unmatched junction bases numbered 12, after V lost 5 bases and J lost 4 bases. This CDR3 spans 17 amino acids. The CDR3 bases are TGTGCCAGCAGCGAGCTCATTCCTAGCGGGATTTACAATGAGCAGTTCTTC. It translates to CASSELIPSGIYNEQFF.

The V call is TRBV18, the J call TRBJ2-1, with 12 nucleotides matching TRBD2. Trimming removed 9 bases from V and 6 bases from J; junction bases left unmatched: 6. Germline V CDR1 and CDR2: KGHSH, LQKENI. The CDR3 extends over 14 amino acids. The CDR3 loop is CASRLAGVFNEQFF. CDR3 DNA: TGTGCCAGTAGACTAGCGGGAGTTTTCAATGAGCAGTTCTTC.